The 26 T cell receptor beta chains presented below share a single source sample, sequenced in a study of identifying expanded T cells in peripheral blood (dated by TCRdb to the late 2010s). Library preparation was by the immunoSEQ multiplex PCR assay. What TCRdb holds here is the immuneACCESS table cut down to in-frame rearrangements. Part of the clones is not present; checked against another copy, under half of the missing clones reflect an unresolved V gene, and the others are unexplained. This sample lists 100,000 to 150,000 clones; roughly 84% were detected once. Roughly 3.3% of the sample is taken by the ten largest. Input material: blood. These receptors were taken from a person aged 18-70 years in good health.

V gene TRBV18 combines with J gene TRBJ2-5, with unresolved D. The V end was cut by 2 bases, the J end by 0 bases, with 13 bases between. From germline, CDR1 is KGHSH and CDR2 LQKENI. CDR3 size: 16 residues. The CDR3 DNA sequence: TGTGCCAGCTCACCAGAAGGTAGCTGGGACCAAGAGACCCAGTACTTC. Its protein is CASSPEGSWDQETQYF.

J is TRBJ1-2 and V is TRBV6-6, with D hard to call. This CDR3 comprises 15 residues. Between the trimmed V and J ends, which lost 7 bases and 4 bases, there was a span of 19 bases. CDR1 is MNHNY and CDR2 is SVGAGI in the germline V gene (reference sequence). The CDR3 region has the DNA TGTGCCAGCACCCCCCTCGGCGGCAGGACCTATGGCTACACCTTC. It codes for CASTPLGGRTYGYTF.

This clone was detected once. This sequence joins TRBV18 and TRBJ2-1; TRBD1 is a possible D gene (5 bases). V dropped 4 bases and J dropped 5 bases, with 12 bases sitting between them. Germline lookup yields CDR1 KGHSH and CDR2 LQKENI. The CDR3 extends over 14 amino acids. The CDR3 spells CASSRQGLNNEQFF. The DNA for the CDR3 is TGTGCCAGCTCACGGCAGGGATTGAACAATGAGCAGTTCTTC.

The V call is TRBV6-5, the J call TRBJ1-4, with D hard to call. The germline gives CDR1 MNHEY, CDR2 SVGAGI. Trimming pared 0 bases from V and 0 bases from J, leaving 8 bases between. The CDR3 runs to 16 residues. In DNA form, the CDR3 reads TGTGCCAGCAGTTACTCGGTTCTAGCAACTAATGAAAAACTGTTTTTT. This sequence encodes CASSYSVLATNEKLFF.

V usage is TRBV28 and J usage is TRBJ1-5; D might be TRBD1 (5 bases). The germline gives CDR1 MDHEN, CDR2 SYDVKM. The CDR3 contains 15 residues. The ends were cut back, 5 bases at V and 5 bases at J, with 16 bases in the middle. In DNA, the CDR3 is TGTGCCAGCAGTCCCCCCGACAGAGAGGATCAGCCCCAGCATTTT. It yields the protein CASSPPDREDQPQHF.

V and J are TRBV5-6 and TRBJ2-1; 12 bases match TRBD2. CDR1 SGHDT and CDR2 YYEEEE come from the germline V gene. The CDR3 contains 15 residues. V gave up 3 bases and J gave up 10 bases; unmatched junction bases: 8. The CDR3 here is CASSSGLAGPREQFF. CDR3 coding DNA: TGTGCCAGCAGCTCCGGACTAGCGGGGCCCAGGGAGCAGTTCTTC.

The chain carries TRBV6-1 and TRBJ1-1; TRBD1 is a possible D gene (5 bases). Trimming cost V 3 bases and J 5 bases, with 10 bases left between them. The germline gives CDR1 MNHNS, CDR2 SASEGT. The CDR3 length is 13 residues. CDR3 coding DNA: TGTGCCAGCAGTGACAGGGCTGGAACTGAAGCTTTCTTT. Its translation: CASSDRAGTEAFF.

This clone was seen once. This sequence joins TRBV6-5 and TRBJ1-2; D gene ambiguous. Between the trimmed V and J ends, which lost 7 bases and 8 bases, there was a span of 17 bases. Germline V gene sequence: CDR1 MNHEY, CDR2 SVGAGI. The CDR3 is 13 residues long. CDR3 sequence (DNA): TGTGCCAGCAACTCGGACGGGATCGGGGGCTACACCTTC. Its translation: CASNSDGIGGYTF.

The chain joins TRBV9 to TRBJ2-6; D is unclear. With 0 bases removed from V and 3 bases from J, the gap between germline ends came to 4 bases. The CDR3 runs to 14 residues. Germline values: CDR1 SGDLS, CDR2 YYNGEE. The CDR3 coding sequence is TGTGCCAGCAGCGTAGCCTATGGGGCCAACGTCCTGACTTTC. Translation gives CASSVAYGANVLTF.

The CDR3 nucleotides are TGTGCCTGCGGGGAGTTCACAGATACGCAGTATTTT. It codes for CACGEFTDTQYF. This chain uses TRBV6-6 with TRBJ2-3; D might be TRBD2 (6 bases). The CDR3 spans 12 residues. Germline V gene lookup returns CDR1 MNHNY and CDR2 SVGAGI (reference sequence). The V gene lost 11 bases and the J gene lost 2 bases, with 11 bases spanning the gap.

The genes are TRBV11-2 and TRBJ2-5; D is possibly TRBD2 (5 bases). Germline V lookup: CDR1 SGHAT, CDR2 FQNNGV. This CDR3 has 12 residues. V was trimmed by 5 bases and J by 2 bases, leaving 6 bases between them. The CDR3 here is CASSPGQETQYF. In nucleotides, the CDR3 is TGTGCCAGCAGCCCGGGGCAAGAGACCCAGTACTTC.

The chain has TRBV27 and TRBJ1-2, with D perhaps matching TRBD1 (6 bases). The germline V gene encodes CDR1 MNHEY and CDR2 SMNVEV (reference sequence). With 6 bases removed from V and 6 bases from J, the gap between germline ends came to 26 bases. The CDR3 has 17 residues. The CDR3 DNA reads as TGTGCCAGCAGCGAAACCTATCGACCCAAGGGGGGAGATGGCTACACCTTC. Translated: CASSETYRPKGGDGYTF.

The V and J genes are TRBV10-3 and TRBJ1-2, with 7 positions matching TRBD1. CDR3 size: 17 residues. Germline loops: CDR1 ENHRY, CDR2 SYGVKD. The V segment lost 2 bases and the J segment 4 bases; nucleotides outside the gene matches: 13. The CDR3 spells CAISERSTGTSTYGYTF. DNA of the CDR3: TGTGCCATCAGTGAGCGTTCGACAGGGACTTCTACCTATGGCTACACCTTC.

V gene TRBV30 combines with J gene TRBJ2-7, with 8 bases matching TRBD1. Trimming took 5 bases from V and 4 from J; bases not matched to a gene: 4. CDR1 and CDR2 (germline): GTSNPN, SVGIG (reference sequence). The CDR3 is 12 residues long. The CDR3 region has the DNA TGTGCCTGGGGACAGGGTTCGTACGAGCAGTACTTC. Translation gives CAWGQGSYEQYF.

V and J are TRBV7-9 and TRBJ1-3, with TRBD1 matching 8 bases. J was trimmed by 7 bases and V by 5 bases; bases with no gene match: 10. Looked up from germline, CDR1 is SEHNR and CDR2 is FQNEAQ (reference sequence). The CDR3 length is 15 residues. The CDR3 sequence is CASSPTRGQVNTIYF. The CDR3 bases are TGTGCCAGCAGCCCTACGCGGGGACAGGTTAACACCATATATTTT. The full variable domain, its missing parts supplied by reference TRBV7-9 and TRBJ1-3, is DTGVSQNPRHKITKRGQNVTFRCDPISEHNRLYWYRQTLGQGPEFLTYFQNEAQLEKSRLLSDRFSAERPKGSFSTLEIQRTEQGDSAMYLCASSPTRGQVNTIYFGEGSWLTVV.

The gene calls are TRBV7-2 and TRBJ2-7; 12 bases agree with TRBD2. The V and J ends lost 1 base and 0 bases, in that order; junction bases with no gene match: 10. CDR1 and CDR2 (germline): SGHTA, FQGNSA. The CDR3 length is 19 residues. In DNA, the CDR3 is TGTGCCAGCAGCTTAGTTTCTAGCGGGGGGGCTACCAGCTCCTACGAGCAGTACTTC. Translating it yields CASSLVSSGGATSSYEQYF.

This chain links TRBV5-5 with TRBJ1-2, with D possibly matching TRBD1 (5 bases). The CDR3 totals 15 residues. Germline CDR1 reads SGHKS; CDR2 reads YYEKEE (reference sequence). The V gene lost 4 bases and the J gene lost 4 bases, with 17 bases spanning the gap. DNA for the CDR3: TGTGCCAGCAGCCTATCGGGCAGGGTAGGCTATGGCTACACCTTC. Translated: CASSLSGRVGYGYTF.

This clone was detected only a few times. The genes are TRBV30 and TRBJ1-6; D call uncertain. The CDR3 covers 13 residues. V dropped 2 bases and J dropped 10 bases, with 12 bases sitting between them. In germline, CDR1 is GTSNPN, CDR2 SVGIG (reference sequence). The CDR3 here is CAWSRTKPSPLHF. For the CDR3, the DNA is TGTGCCTGGAGTCGAACCAAACCATCACCCCTCCACTTT. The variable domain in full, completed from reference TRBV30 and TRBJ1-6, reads SQTIHQWPATLVQPVGSPLSLECTVEGTSNPNLYWYRQAAGRGLQLLFYSVGIGQISSEVPQNLSASRPQDRQFILSSKKLLLSDSGFYLCAWSRTKPSPLHFGNGTRLTVT.

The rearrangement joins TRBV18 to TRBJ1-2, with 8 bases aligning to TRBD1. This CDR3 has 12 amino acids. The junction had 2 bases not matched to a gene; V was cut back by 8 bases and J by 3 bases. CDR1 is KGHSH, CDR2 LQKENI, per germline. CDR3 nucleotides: TGTGCCAGCCCGACAGGGGACTATGGCTACACCTTC. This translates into CASPTGDYGYTF.

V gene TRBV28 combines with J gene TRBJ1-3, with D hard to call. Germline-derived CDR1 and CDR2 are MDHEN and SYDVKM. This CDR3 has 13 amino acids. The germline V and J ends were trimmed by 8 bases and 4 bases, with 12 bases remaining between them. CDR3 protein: CASLSFPGNTIYF. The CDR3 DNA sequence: TGTGCCAGCCTATCTTTCCCGGGAAACACCATATATTTT.

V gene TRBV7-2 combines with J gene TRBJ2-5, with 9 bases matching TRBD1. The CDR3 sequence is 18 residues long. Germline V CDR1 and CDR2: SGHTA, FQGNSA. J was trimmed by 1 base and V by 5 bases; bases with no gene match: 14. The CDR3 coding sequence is TGTGCCAGCAGCCGGGGACAGGGTAGTCATTCTGTCCAAGAGACCCAGTACTTC. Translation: CASSRGQGSHSVQETQYF.

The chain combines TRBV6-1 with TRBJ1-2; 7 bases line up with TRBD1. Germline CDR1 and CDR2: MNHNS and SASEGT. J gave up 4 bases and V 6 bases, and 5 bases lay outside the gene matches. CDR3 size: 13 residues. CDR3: CASSSGQTYGYTF. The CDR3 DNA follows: TGTGCCAGCAGCTCGGGACAGACCTATGGCTACACCTTC.

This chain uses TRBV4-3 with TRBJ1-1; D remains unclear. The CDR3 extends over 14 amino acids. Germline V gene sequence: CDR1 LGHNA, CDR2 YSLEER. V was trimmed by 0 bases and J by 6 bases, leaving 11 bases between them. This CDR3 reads CASSQDPRSAEAFF. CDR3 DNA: TGCGCCAGCAGCCAAGATCCCCGTTCGGCTGAAGCTTTCTTT.

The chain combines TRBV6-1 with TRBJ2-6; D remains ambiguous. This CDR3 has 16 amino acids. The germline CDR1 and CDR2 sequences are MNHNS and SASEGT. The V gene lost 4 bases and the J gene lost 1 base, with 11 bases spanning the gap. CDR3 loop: CASSVTSESGANVLTF. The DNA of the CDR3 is TGTGCCAGCAGTGTTACTTCTGAATCTGGGGCCAACGTCCTGACTTTC.

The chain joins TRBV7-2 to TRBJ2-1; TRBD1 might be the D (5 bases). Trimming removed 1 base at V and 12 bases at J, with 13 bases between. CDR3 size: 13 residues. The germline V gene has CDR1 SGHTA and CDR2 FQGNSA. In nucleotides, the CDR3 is TGTGCCAGCAGCTTAGAGTGGCAGGGTAGGCAGTTCTTC. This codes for CASSLEWQGRQFF. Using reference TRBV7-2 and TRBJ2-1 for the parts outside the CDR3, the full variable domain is GAGVSQSPSNKVTEKGKDVELRCDPISGHTALYWYRQSLGQGLEFLIYFQGNSAPDKSGLPSDRFSAERTGGSVSTLTIQRTQQEDSAVYLCASSLEWQGRQFFGPGTRLTVL.

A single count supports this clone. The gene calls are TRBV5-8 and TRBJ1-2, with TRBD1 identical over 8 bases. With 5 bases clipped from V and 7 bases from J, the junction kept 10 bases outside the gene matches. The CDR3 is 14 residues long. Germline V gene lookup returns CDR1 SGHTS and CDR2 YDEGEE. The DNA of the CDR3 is TGTGCCAGCAGTTTTATTTCAGGGGGCTCTGGCTACACCTTC. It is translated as CASSFISGGSGYTF.